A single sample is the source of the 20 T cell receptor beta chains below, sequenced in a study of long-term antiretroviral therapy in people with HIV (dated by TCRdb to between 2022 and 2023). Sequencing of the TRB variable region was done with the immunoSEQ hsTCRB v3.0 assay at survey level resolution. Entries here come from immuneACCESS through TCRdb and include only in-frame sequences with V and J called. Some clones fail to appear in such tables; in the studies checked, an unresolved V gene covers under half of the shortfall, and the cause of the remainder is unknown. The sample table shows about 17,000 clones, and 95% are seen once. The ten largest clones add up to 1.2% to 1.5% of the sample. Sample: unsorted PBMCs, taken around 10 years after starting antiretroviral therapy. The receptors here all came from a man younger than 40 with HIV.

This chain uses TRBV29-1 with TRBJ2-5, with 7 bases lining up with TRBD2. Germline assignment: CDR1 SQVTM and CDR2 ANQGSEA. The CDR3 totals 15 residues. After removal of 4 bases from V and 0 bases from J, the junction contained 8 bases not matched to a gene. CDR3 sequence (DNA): TGCAGCGTTGGGTGGGGGGGAGGGTACCAAGAGACCCAGTACTTC. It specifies CSVGWGGGYQETQYF.

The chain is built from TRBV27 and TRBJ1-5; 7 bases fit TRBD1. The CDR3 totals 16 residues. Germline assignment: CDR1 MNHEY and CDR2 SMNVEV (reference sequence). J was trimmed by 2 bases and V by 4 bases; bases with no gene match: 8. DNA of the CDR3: TGTGCCAGCAGTTCAATTGACAGGGTTGGCAATCAGCCCCAGCATTTT. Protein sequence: CASSSIDRVGNQPQHF.

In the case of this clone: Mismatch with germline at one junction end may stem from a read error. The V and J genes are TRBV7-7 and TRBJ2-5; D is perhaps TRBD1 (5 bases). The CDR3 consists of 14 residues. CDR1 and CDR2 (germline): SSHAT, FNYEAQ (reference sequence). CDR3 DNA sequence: TGTGCTAGCAGTCCACGGACAACCCAAGAGACCCAGTACTTC. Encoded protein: CASSPRTTQETQYF.

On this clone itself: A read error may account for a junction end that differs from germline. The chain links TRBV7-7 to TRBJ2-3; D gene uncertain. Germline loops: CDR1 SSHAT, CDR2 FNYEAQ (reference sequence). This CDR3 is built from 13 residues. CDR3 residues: CASSPRVVDTQYF. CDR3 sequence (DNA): TGTGCTAGCAGCCCACGAGTGGTGGATACGCAGTATTTT.

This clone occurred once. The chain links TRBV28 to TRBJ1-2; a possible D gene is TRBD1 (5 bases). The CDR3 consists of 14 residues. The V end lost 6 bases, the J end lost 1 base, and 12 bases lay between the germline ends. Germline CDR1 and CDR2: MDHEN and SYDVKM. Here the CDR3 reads CASRAGSLNYGYTF. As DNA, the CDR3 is TGTGCCAGCAGAGCAGGGTCGCTTAACTATGGCTACACCTTC.

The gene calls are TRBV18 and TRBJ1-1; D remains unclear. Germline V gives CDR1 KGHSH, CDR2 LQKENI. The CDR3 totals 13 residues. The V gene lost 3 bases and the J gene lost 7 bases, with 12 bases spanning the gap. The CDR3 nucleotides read TGTGCCAGCTCACCGCCACACGAGGGTGAAGCTTTCTTT. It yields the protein CASSPPHEGEAFF. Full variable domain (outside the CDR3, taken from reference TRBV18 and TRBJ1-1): NAGVMQNPRHLVRRRGQEARLRCSPMKGHSHVYWYRQLPEEGLKFMVYLQKENIIDESGMPKERFSAEFPKEGPSILRIQQVVRGDSAAYFCASSPPHEGEAFFGQGTRLTVV.

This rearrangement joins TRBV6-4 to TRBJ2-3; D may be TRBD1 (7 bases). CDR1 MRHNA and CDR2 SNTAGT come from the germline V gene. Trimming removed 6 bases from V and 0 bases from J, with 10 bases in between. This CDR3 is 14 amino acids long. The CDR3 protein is CASREGASTDTQYF. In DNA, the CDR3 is TGTGCCAGCAGGGAGGGGGCCAGCACAGATACGCAGTATTTT.

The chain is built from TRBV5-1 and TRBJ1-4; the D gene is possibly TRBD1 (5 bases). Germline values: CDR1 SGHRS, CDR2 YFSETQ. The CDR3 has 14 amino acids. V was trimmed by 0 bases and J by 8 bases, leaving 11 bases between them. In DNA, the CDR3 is TGCGCCAGCAGCTTGGCCCGAGGGGTGGAAAAACTGTTTTTT. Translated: CASSLARGVEKLFF. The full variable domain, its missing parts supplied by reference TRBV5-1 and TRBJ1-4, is KAGVTQTPRYLIKTRGQQVTLSCSPISGHRSVSWYQQTPGQGLQFLFEYFSETQRNKGNFPGRFSGRQFSNSRSEMNVSTLELGDSALYLCASSLARGVEKLFFGSGTQLSVL.

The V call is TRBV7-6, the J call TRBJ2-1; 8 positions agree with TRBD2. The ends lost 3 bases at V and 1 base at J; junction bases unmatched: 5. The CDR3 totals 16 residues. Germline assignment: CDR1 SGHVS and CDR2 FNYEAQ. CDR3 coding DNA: TGTGCCAGCAGCTTCGGGGGGGGGACATCCTACAATGAGCAGTTCTTC. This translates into CASSFGGGTSYNEQFF.

The CDR3 DNA sequence: TGTGCCAGCAGCCCTAGTGGGTCAGAGCGGAGCTACACCTTC. Translating gives CASSPSGSERSYTF. V usage is TRBV7-9 and J usage is TRBJ1-2; D remains unclear. Trimming took off 5 bases at V and 9 bases at J, with 19 bases between the two ends. The CDR3 covers 14 residues. Looked up from germline, CDR1 is SEHNR and CDR2 is FQNEAQ (reference sequence). The full variable domain, with the rest looked up from reference TRBV7-9 and TRBJ1-2, is DTGVSQNPRHKITKRGQNVTFRCDPISEHNRLYWYRQTLGQGPEFLTYFQNEAQLEKSRLLSDRFSAERPKGSFSTLEIQRTEQGDSAMYLCASSPSGSERSYTFGSGTRLTVV.

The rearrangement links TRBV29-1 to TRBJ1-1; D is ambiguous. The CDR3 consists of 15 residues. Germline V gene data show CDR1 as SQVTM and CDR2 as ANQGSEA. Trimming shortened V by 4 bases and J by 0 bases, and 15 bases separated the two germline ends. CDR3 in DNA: TGCAGCGTTGGAGAAGCCGGGCCTCTGAACACTGAAGCTTTCTTT. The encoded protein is CSVGEAGPLNTEAFF.

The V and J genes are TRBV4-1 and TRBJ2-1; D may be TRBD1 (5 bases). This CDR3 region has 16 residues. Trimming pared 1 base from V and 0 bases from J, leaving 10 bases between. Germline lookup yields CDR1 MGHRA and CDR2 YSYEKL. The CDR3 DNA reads TGCGCCAGCAGCCAAGGGGAAAGGGGCTCCTACAATGAGCAGTTCTTC. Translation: CASSQGERGSYNEQFF.

For the CDR3, the DNA is TGTGCCAGCAGTGCTCGGGACAGGGGCTACGAGCAGTACGTC. This codes for CASSARDRGYEQYV. This chain connects TRBV7-2 to TRBJ2-7; 10 bases align to TRBD1. The CDR3 loop spans 14 amino acids. Trimming took 6 bases from V and 3 from J; bases not matched to a gene: 5. The germline CDR1 and CDR2 sequences are SGHTA and FQGNSA.

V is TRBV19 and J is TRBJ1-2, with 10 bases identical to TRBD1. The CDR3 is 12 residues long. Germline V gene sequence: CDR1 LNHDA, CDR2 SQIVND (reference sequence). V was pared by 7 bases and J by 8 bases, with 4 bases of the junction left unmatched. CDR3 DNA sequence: TGTGCCAGTACCGACAGGGGGCGAGGCTACACCTTC. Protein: CASTDRGRGYTF.

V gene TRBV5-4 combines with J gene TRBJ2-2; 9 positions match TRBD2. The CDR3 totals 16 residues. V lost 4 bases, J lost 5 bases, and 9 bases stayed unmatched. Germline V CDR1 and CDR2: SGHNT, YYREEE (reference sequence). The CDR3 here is CASSPGGLAGTGELFF. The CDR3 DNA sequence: TGTGCCAGCAGCCCCGGGGGGCTAGCGGGGACCGGGGAGCTGTTTTTT.

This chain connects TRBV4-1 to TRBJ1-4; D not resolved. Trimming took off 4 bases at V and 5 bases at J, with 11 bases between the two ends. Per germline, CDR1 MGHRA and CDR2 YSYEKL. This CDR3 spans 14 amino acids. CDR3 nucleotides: TGCGCCAGCAGCCCCTTGAGAGTGAATGAAAAACTGTTTTTT. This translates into CASSPLRVNEKLFF.

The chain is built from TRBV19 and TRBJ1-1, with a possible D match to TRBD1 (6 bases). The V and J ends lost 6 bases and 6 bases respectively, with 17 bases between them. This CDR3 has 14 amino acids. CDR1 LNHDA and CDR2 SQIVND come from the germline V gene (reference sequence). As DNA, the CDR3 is TGTGCCAGTAGAAAGACAGGAGAAAGGGCTGAAGCTTTCTTT. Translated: CASRKTGERAEAFF.

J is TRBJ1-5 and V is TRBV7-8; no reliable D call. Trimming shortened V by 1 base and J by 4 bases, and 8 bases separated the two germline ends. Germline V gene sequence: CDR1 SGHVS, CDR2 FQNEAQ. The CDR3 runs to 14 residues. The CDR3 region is CASSLVAINQPQHF. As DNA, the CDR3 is TGTGCCAGCAGCTTAGTGGCGATTAATCAGCCCCAGCATTTT.

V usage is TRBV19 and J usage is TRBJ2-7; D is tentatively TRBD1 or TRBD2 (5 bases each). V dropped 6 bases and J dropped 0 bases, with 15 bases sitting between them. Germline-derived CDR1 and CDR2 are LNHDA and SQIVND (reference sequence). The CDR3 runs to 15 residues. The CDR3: CASSSRDASSYEQYF. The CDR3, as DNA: TGTGCCAGTAGCAGTCGGGACGCCAGCTCCTACGAGCAGTACTTC.

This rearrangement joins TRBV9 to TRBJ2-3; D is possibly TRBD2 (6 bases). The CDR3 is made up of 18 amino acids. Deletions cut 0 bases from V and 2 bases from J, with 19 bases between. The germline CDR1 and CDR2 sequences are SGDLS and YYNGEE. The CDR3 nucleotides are TGTGCCAGCAGCGTAGGGGGAGGCGTGCTAAGGGTCACAGATACGCAGTATTTT. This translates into CASSVGGGVLRVTDTQYF. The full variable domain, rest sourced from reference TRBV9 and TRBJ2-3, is DSGVTQTPKHLITATGQRVTLRCSPRSGDLSVYWYQQSLDQGLQFLIQYYNGEERAKGNILERFSAQQFPDLHSELNLSSLELGDSALYFCASSVGGGVLRVTDTQYFGPGTRLTVL.